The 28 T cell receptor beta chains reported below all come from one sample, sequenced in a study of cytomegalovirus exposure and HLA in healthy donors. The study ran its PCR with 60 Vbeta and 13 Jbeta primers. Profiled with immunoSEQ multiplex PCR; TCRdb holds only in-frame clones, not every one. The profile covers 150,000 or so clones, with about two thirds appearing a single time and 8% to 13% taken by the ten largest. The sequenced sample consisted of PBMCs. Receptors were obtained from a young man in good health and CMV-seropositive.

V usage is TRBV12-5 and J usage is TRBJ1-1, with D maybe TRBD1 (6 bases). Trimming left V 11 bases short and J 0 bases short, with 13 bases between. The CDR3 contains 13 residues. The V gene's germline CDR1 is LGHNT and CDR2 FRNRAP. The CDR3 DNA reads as TGTGCTGGCGAAGGGGGGGTGAACACTGAAGCTTTCTTT. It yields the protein CAGEGGVNTEAFF.

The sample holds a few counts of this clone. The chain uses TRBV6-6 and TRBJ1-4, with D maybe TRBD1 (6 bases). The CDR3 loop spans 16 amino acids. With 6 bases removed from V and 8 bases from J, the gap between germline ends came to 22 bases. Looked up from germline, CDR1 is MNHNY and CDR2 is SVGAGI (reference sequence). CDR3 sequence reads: CASSTHLRGLGEKLFF. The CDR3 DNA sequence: TGTGCCAGCAGCACTCACCTGAGGGGGTTGGGGGAAAAACTGTTTTTT.

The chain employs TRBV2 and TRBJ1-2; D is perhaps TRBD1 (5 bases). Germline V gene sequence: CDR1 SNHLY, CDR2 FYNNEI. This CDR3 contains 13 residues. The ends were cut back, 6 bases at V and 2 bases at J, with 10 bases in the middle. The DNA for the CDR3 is TGTGCCAGCAGAGACAGCGTCAACTATGGCTACACCTTC. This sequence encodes CASRDSVNYGYTF.

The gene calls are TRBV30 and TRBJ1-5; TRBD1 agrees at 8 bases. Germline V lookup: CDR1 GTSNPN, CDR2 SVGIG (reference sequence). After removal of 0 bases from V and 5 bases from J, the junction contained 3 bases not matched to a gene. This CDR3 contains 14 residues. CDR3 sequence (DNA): TGTGCCTGGAGTGTTGGACAGGGCCATCAGCCCCAGCATTTT. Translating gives CAWSVGQGHQPQHF.

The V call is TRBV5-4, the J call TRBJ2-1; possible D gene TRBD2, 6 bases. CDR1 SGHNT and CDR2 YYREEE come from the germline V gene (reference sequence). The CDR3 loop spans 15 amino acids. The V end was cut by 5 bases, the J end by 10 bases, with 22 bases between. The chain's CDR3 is CASRPAGPVLGEQFF. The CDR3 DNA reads TGTGCCAGCAGACCGGCGGGGCCTGTCTTAGGAGAGCAGTTCTTC.

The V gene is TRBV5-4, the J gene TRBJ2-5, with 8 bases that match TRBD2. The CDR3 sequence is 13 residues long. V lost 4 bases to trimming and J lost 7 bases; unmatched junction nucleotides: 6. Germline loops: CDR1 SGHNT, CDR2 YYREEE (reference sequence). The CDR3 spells CASSPLAGGTQYF. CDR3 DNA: TGTGCCAGCAGCCCCCTAGCGGGTGGGACCCAGTACTTC. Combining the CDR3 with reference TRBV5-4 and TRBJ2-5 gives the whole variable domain ETGVTQSPTHLIKTRGQQVTLRCSSQSGHNTVSWYQQALGQGPQFIFQYYREEENGRGNFPPRFSGLQFPNYSSELNVNALELDDSALYLCASSPLAGGTQYFGPGTRLLVL.

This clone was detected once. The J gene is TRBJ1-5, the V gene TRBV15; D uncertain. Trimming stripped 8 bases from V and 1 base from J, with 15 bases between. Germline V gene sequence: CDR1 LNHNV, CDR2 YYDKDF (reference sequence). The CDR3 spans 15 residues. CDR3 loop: CATSAGPGSNQPQHF. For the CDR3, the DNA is TGTGCCACCTCGGCAGGCCCGGGGAGCAATCAGCCCCAGCATTTT.

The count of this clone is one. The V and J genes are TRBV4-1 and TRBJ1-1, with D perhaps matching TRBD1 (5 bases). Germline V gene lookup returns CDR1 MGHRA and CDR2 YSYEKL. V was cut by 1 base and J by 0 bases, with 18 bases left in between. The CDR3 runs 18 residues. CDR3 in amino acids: CASSQVWGDTRMNTEAFF. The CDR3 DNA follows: TGCGCCAGCAGCCAAGTCTGGGGCGATACCCGGATGAACACTGAAGCTTTCTTT.

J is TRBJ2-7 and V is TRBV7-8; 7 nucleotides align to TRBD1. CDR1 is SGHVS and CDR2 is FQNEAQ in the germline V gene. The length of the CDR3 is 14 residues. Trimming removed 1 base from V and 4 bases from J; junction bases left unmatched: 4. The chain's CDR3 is CASSLEGQIYEQYF. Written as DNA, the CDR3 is TGTGCCAGCAGCTTAGAGGGACAGATTTACGAGCAGTACTTC.

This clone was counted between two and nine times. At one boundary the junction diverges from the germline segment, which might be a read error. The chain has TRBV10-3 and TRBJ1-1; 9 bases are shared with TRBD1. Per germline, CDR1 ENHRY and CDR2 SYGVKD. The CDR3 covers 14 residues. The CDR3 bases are TGTGCCAGCAGTGCCGGGACAGGGCGGACTGAAGCTTTCTTT. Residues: CASSAGTGRTEAFF.

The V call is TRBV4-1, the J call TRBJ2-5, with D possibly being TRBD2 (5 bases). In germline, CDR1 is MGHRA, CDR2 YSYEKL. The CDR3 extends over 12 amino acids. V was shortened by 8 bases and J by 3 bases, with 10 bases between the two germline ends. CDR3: CASARGKETQYF. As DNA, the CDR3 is TGCGCCAGCGCCCGAGGGAAAGAGACCCAGTACTTC.

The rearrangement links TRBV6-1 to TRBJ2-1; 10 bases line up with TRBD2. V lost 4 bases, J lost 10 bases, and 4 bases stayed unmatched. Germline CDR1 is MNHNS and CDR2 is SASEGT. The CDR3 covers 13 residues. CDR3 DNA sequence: TGTGCCAGCAGTGGGGGACTAGCGCGCGAGCAGTTCTTC. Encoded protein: CASSGGLAREQFF.

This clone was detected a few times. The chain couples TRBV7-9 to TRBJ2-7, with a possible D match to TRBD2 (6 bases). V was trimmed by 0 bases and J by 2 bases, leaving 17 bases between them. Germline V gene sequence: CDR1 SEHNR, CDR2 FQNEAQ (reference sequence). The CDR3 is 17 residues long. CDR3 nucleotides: TGTGCCAGCAGCTTAGCGAGGTGGGGGGAAGGGACCTACGAGCAGTACTTC. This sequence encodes CASSLARWGEGTYEQYF. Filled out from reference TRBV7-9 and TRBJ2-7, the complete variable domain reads DTGVSQNPRHKITKRGQNVTFRCDPISEHNRLYWYRQTLGQGPEFLTYFQNEAQLEKSRLLSDRFSAERPKGSFSTLEIQRTEQGDSAMYLCASSLARWGEGTYEQYFGPGTRLTVT.

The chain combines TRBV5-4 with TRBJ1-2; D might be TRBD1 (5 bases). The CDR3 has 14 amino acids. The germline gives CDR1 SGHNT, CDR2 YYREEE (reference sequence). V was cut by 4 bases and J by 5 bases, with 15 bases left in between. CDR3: CASSPGGGRYGYTF. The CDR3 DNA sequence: TGTGCCAGCAGCCCCGGCGGGGGAAGATATGGCTACACCTTC.

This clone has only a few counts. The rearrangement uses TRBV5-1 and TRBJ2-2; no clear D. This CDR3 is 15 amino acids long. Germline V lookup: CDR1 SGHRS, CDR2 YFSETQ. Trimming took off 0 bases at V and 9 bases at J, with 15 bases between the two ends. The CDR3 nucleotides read TGCGCCAGCAGCTTGGAGAGACTTAAAGGCCGGGAGCTGTTTTTT. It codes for CASSLERLKGRELFF.

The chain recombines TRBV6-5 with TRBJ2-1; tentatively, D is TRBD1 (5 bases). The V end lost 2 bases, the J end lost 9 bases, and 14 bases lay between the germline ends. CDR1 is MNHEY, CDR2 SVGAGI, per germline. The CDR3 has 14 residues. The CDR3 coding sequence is TGTGCCAGCAGTTACGGCAGGGCCGTTCTTGAGCAGTTCTTC. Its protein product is CASSYGRAVLEQFF.

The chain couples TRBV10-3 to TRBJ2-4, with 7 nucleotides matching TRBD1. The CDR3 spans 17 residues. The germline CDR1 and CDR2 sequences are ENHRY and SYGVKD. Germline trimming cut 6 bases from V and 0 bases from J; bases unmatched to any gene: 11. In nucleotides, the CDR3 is TGTGCCATCAGCATGGACACAGGGGTAGGAGCCAAAAACATTCAGTACTTC. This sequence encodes CAISMDTGVGAKNIQYF.

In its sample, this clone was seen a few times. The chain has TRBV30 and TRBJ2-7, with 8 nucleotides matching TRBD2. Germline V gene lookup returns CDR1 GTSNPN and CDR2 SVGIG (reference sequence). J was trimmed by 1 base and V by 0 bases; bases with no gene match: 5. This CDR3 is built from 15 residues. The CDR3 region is CAWSVTREGSYEQYF. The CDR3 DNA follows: TGTGCCTGGAGTGTAACACGGGAGGGGTCCTACGAGCAGTACTTC.

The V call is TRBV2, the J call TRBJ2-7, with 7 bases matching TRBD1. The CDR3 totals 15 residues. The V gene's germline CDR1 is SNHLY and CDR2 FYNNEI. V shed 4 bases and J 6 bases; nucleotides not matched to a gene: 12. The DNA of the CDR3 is TGTGCCAGCAGTGCACAGGGACAGCCCTCCGCCGAGCAGTACTTC. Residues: CASSAQGQPSAEQYF.

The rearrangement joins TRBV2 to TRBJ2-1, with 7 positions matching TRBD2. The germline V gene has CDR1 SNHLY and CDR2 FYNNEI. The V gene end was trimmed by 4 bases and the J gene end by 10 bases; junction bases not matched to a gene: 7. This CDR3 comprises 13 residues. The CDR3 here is CASSVWPGGEQFF. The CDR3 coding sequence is TGTGCCAGCAGTGTATGGCCCGGGGGGGAGCAGTTCTTC.

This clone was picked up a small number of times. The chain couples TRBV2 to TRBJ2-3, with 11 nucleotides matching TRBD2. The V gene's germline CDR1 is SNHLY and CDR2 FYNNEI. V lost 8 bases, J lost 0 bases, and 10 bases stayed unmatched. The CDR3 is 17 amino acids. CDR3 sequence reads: CASDAGTSGPSTDTQYF. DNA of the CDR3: TGTGCCAGCGATGCTGGGACTAGCGGCCCTAGCACAGATACGCAGTATTTT.

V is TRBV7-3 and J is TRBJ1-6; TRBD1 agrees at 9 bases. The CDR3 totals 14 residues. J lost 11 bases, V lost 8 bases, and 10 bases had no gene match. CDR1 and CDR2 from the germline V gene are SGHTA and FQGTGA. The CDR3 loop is CASAPGTGSTPLHF. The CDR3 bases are TGTGCCAGCGCGCCCGGGACAGGGTCTACACCCCTCCACTTT.

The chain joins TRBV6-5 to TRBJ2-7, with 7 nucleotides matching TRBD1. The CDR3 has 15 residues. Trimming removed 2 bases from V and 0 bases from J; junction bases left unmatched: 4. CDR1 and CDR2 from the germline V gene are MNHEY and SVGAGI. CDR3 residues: CASSYTRDSSYEQYF. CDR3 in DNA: TGTGCCAGCAGTTACACACGGGACAGCTCCTACGAGCAGTACTTC.

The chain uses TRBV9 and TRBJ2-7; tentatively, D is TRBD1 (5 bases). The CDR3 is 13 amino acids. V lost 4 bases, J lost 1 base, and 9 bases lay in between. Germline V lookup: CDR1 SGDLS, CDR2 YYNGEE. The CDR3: CASSQGPSYEQYF. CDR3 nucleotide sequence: TGTGCCAGCAGCCAGGGCCCATCCTACGAGCAGTACTTC.

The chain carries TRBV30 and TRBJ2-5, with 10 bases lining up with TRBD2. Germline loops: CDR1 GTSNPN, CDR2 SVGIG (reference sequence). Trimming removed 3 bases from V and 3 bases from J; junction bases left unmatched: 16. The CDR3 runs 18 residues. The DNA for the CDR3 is TGTGCCTGGAGCTTTACGACTAGCGGGTTGGGTTTCAAAGAGACCCAGTACTTC. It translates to CAWSFTTSGLGFKETQYF.

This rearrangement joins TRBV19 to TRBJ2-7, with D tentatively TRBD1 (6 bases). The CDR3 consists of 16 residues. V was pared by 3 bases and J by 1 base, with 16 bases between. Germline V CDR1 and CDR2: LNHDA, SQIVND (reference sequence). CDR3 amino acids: CASSMGIYGQSYEQYF. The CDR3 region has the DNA TGTGCCAGTAGTATGGGAATATATGGACAGTCCTACGAGCAGTACTTC.

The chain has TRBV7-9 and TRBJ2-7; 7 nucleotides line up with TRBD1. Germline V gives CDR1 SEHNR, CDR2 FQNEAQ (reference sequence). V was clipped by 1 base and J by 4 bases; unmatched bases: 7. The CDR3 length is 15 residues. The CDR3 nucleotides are TGTGCCAGCAGCTTAGAGGACAGGCAAATTTACGAGCAGTACTTC. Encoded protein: CASSLEDRQIYEQYF. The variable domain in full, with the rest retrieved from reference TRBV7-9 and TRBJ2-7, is DTGVSQNPRHKITKRGQNVTFRCDPISEHNRLYWYRQTLGQGPEFLTYFQNEAQLEKSRLLSDRFSAERPKGSFSTLEIQRTEQGDSAMYLCASSLEDRQIYEQYFGPGTRLTVT.

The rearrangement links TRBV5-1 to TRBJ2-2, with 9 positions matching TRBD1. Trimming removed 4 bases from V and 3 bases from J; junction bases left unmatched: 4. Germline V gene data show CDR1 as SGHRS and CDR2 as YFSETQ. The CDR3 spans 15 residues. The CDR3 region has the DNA TGCGCCAGCAGCCTACAGGGGGCGGACACCGGGGAGCTGTTTTTT. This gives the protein CASSLQGADTGELFF. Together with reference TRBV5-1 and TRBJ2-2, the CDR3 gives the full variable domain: KAGVTQTPRYLIKTRGQQVTLSCSPISGHRSVSWYQQTPGQGLQFLFEYFSETQRNKGNFPGRFSGRQFSNSRSEMNVSTLELGDSALYLCASSLQGADTGELFFGEGSRLTVL.